The clone carrying this T cell receptor (beta chain) was detected only a few times. The antigen is undetermined. The unexposed donors gave CD4+ T cells in about 2010-2019, prior to COVID-19. After about 11 days of culture, CD4+ T cells were isolated. PBMCs were plated at two million per well in IL-2-containing medium. This CDR3 comprises 16 residues. The ends were cut back, 4 bases at V and 0 bases at J, with 16 bases in the middle. Looked up from germline, CDR1 is SGHRS and CDR2 is YFSETQ. Libraries were prepared by immunoSEQ multiplex PCR; TCRdb keeps only in-frame clonotypes and omits some of them. This sample carries 20,000 to 25,000 clones, over 65% of them seen once, and the ten largest clones take about 18%. This sample is drawn from a study of CD4 T cells in relation to SARS-CoV-2 and coronaviruses. As for the study in general: After roughly 9 days of antigen culture, PBMC TCR beta CDR3s were sequenced.

The sequencing sample was made of CD4+ T cells from PBMCs, cultured in vitro. The rearrangement joins TRBV5-1 to TRBJ1-1; a possible D gene is TRBD1 (5 bases). This sequence was found in a human donor in good health. The CDR3 bases are TGCGCCAGCAGCGACGAGTACGGGGCGGTGAACACTGAAGCTTTCTTT. It translates to CASSDEYGAVNTEAFF.